This entry lists 20 T cell receptor beta chains sequenced from one sample in a study of blood T cells in healthy people across ages. A second PCR, run for about 6 to 11 cycles, used a sample-barcoded 5' primer plus a J-beta primer mix. TCRdb re-called the 5' RACE reads through MiXCR, storing one row per CDR3 protein. The sample has approximately 810,000 distinct CDR3 sequences, roughly 34% seen once; the top ten hold 10% to 15%. The sample was blood. The receptor source for this set is a man aged 18 to 29 in good health.

This clonotype was counted between two and nine times. The genes are TRBV4-3 and TRBJ2-7, with TRBD1 matching 7 bases. The V gene's germline CDR1 is LGHNA and CDR2 YSLEER. This CDR3 is built from 16 residues. V lost 0 bases to trimming and J lost 3 bases; unmatched junction nucleotides: 8. CDR3 bases: TGCGCCAGCAGCCAAGATCTAACAGGGGAAAGCTACGAGCAGTACTTC. Translated: CASSQDLTGESYEQYF.

This clonotype was detected only a few times. This chain joins TRBV10-3 and TRBJ1-2; 8 bases align to TRBD1. The CDR3 sequence is 14 residues long. Germline CDR1 ENHRY, CDR2 SYGVKD. J lost 6 bases, V lost 3 bases, and 6 bases had no gene match. CDR3 sequence reads: CAISEIATGDGYTF. Here the CDR3 DNA reads TGTGCCATCAGTGAAATTGCGACAGGGGATGGCTACACCTTC.

This clonotype was seen a handful of times. The V and J genes are TRBV5-7 and TRBJ2-7, with TRBD1 matching 8 bases. TRBV5-7 has ORF status, its function being uncertain. The CDR3 extends over 18 amino acids. V lost 4 bases and J lost 5; bases outside the gene matches: 20. CDR3 sequence (DNA): TGTGCCAGCAGCGCTTTTTCGGCAGGGGGCCTCTCTTCTCACGAGCAGTACTTC. It is translated as CASSAFSAGGLSSHEQYF.

This clonotype was counted only a few times. The chain uses TRBV7-2 and TRBJ1-6, with D tentatively TRBD1 (6 bases). The CDR3 consists of 16 residues. Looked up from germline, CDR1 is SGHTA and CDR2 is FQGNSA. Deletions cut 1 base from V and 4 bases from J, with 11 bases between. The CDR3 bases are TGTGCCAGCAGCTTAGTGACCCAGGGGTATAATTCACCCCTCCACTTT. Its translation is CASSLVTQGYNSPLHF.

This clonotype came up a few times. The V gene is TRBV10-3, the J gene TRBJ1-6, with 7 bases aligning to TRBD1. Germline CDR1 ENHRY, CDR2 SYGVKD. The J segment lost 5 bases and the V segment lost 2 bases, leaving 6 bases of the junction unmatched. The CDR3 totals 16 residues. The CDR3 coding sequence is TGTGCCATCAGTGAGAATGGACAGGATAATAATTCACCCCTCCACTTT. It codes for CAISENGQDNNSPLHF.

Here the CDR3 reads CASSWGLWAERYNSPLHF. The CDR3 DNA sequence: TGTGCCAGCAGCTGGGGGCTTTGGGCGGAGCGATATAATTCACCCCTCCACTTT. The rearrangement joins TRBV7-2 to TRBJ1-6, with a weak D call TRBD1 (6 bases). Trimming left V 4 bases short and J 4 bases short, with 20 bases between. The length of the CDR3 is 18 residues. The germline CDR1 and CDR2 sequences are SGHTA and FQGNSA. Based on the CDR3 plus reference TRBV7-2 and TRBJ1-6, the full variable domain is GAGVSQSPSNKVTEKGKDVELRCDPISGHTALYWYRQSLGQGLEFLIYFQGNSAPDKSGLPSDRFSAERTGGSVSTLTIQRTQQEDSAVYLCASSWGLWAERYNSPLHFGNGTRLTVT.

This chain joins TRBV12-3 or TRBV12-4 and TRBJ2-7; D tentatively reads TRBD1 or TRBD2 (5 bases each). The J call is uncertain, as TRBJ2-5 better fits the DNA end. CDR3 length equals 13 residues. The DNA for the CDR3 is TGTGCCAGCAGTGGCAGAGGGACCACGACCCAGTACTTC. Encoded protein: CASSGRGTTTQYF.

Of note for this clonotype: Compared with germline, one end of the junction differs, possibly owing to a read error. CDR3 bases: TGTGCCAGCAGCTTACCGGGACCAAGGGCAGAGACGCAGTATTTT. Its translation: CASSLPGPRAETQYF. The chain carries TRBV7-3 and TRBJ2-3, with D perhaps being TRBD1 or TRBD2 (5 bases each). Germline CDR1 SGHTA, CDR2 FQGTGA. This CDR3 is built from 15 residues.

A note on this clonotype: This clone may be a read error of a much larger clone one base away. The chain carries TRBV2 and TRBJ2-7; D call uncertain. The CDR3 is 12 residues long. The V end lost 6 bases, the J end lost 0 bases, and 6 bases lay between the germline ends. Germline CDR1 is SNHLY and CDR2 is FYNNEI. CDR3 nucleotides: TGTGCCAGCAGGGACCTCTCCTACGAGCAGTACTTC. Translation: CASRDLSYEQYF. The full variable domain, in which reference TRBV2 and TRBJ2-7 provide the parts outside the CDR3, is EPEVTQTPSHQVTQMGQEVILRCVPISNHLYFYWYRQILGQKVEFLVSFYNNEISEKSEIFDDQFSVERPDGSNFTLKIRSTKLEDSAMYFCASRDLSYEQYFGPGTRLTVT.

The genes are TRBV7-2 and TRBJ1-4; D gene ambiguous. V dropped 3 bases and J dropped 3 bases, with 11 bases sitting between them. CDR3 length equals 15 residues. CDR1 SGHTA and CDR2 FQGNSA come from the germline V gene. CDR3 DNA sequence: TGTGCCAGCAGCTTGGCCGGCGTAGCTAATGAAAAACTGTTTTTT. This sequence encodes CASSLAGVANEKLFF.

This clonotype has at least ten counts. The J gene is TRBJ2-1, the V gene TRBV3-1; D might be TRBD2 (5 bases). V was trimmed by 1 base and J by 10 bases, leaving 11 bases between them. Germline assignment: CDR1 LGHDT and CDR2 YNNKEL (reference sequence). The CDR3 spans 13 residues. The CDR3 region has the DNA TGTGCCAGCAGCCAAGGGACTGGCAGAGAGCAGTTCTTC. Amino acid sequence: CASSQGTGREQFF.

The chain employs TRBV12-3 or TRBV12-4 and TRBJ2-1, with D hard to call. The CDR3 has 14 amino acids. V was trimmed by 4 bases and J by 8 bases, leaving 15 bases between them. The CDR3 DNA sequence: TGTGCCAGCAGTTCCTGGACCGTGGGCGATGAGCAGTTCTTC. It is translated as CASSSWTVGDEQFF.

This clonotype appeared many times. The gene calls are TRBV12-3 or TRBV12-4 and TRBJ1-2; D is ambiguous. V gave up 3 bases and J gave up 4 bases, with 9 bases separating them. This CDR3 region has 13 residues. DNA of the CDR3: TGTGCCAGCAGTTTCCGTCGGCTCTATGGCTACACCTTC. Translation: CASSFRRLYGYTF.

This clonotype was detected many times. This chain connects TRBV7-2 to TRBJ2-1; no reliable D call. The CDR3 is made up of 13 amino acids. Trimming removed 5 bases from V and 4 bases from J, with 9 bases in between. In germline, CDR1 is SGHTA, CDR2 FQGNSA. CDR3 sequence (DNA): TGTGCCAGCAGCCCGCAGGCGTACAATGAGCAGTTCTTC. It translates to CASSPQAYNEQFF. Complete variable domain (other parts from reference TRBV7-2 and TRBJ2-1): GAGVSQSPSNKVTEKGKDVELRCDPISGHTALYWYRQSLGQGLEFLIYFQGNSAPDKSGLPSDRFSAERTGGSVSTLTIQRTQQEDSAVYLCASSPQAYNEQFFGPGTRLTVL.

This clonotype was picked up a small number of times. This chain uses TRBV15 with TRBJ1-5; 9 bases match TRBD1. The V and J ends lost 5 bases and 4 bases, in that order; junction bases with no gene match: 6. The germline gives CDR1 LNHNV, CDR2 YYDKDF (reference sequence). The CDR3 covers 15 residues. CDR3 amino acids: CATSLDRGRNQPQHF. The CDR3 nucleotides are TGTGCCACCAGCCTGGACAGGGGACGAAATCAGCCCCAGCATTTT.

This clonotype was seen at least ten times. V is TRBV4-3 and J is TRBJ2-4; D is perhaps TRBD1 (5 bases). The V end was cut by 1 base, the J end by 0 bases, with 10 bases between. CDR1 and CDR2 from the germline V gene are LGHNA and YSLEER. The CDR3 totals 16 residues. The CDR3 sequence: CASSQVRALAKNIQYF. The CDR3 bases are TGCGCCAGCAGCCAAGTCAGGGCATTAGCCAAAAACATTCAGTACTTC.

This clonotype was detected many times. CDR3 amino acids: CASSQEWTGITYEQYF. The CDR3 coding sequence is TGTGCCAGCAGCCAAGAATGGACAGGGATAACCTACGAGCAGTACTTC. The genes are TRBV14 and TRBJ2-7, with 8 bases fitting TRBD1. The CDR3 contains 16 residues. Trimming took 0 bases from V and 2 from J; bases not matched to a gene: 6. Germline CDR1 and CDR2: SGHDN and FVKESK.

This rearrangement joins TRBV12-3 or TRBV12-4 to TRBJ1-1, with a weak D call TRBD1 (6 bases). Trimming took 7 bases from V and 8 from J, leaving 11 bases between them. This CDR3 is built from 11 residues. CDR3 amino acids: CASTIDREAFF. The CDR3 DNA is TGTGCCAGCACCATCGACAGGGAAGCTTTCTTT.

This chain connects TRBV12-3 or TRBV12-4 to TRBJ1-2; D gene ambiguous. Trimming took 5 bases from V and 4 from J, leaving 14 bases between them. This CDR3 is built from 14 residues. For the CDR3, the DNA is TGTGCCAGCAGTGCCGGGCCCTCAGCCTATGGCTACACCTTC. This translates into CASSAGPSAYGYTF.

This rearrangement joins TRBV30 to TRBJ2-1; TRBD1 agrees at 8 bases. CDR1 and CDR2 from the germline V gene are GTSNPN and SVGIG (reference sequence). This CDR3 region has 14 residues. Trimming cost V 5 bases and J 13 bases; bases outside gene matches: 16. The CDR3 sequence is CAWDPGTGQETQFF. CDR3 nucleotides: TGTGCCTGGGACCCTGGGACAGGCCAAGAGACCCAGTTCTTC.